This passage covers 14 T cell receptor beta chains from one sample sequenced in a study of T cells in Graves' hyperthyroidism and ophthalmopathy. The source material, RNA transcripts, was used to amplify TCR beta CDR3 regions. A set of HTBI primers served as the primers for a first-round RT-PCR of the TCR CDR3. TCRdb independently ran MiXCR on the multiplex PCR reads; one entry per CDR3 protein. The data hold hundreds of thousands of distinct CDR3 sequences, with about a sixth observed a single time. Input material: blood. The receptors derive from a woman aged 40-49 years with Graves' ophthalmopathy.

This clonotype was picked up many times. This rearrangement joins TRBV28 to TRBJ1-4, with D perhaps matching TRBD1 (5 bases). CDR3 size: 15 residues. Per the germline V gene, CDR1 is MDHEN and CDR2 is SYDVKM. Trimming cost V 7 bases and J 8 bases, with 20 bases left between them. The CDR3 DNA is TGTGCCAGCATCGGGGCGAAGGAGGGTTGGGAAAAACTGTTTTTT. Translating gives CASIGAKEGWEKLFF.

This clonotype appeared many times. The gene calls are TRBV18 and TRBJ2-5; D is unclear. Germline CDR1 KGHSH, CDR2 LQKENI. The CDR3 totals 14 residues. V was clipped by 2 bases and J by 4 bases, with 11 bases between them. The CDR3 DNA follows: TGTGCCAGCTCACCATATAAGTTGGGAGAGACCCAGTACTTC. Encoded protein: CASSPYKLGETQYF.

This clonotype was seen ten or more times. This rearrangement joins TRBV11-2 to TRBJ1-1; no clear D gene. Trimming stripped 1 base from V and 1 base from J, with 4 bases between. The germline gives CDR1 SGHAT, CDR2 FQNNGV. This CDR3 is 13 amino acids long. CDR3 sequence reads: CASSLATNTEAFF. The CDR3 coding sequence is TGTGCCAGCAGCTTAGCAACGAACACTGAAGCTTTCTTT.

The CDR3 region has the DNA TGCGCCAGCAGCGTCGGACTAGCGGGAGGGAACGTGGGTACAGATACGCAGTATTTT. Residues: CASSVGLAGGNVGTDTQYF. The chain joins TRBV5-1 to TRBJ2-3; 15 bases are shared with TRBD2. The CDR3 has 19 amino acids. After removal of 4 bases from V and 3 bases from J, the junction contained 12 bases not matched to a gene. Germline loops: CDR1 SGHRS, CDR2 YFSETQ.

This clonotype was observed at least ten times. V usage is TRBV5-1 and J usage is TRBJ2-7; D gene ambiguous. V lost 0 bases and J lost 0, with 10 bases in between. The germline CDR1 and CDR2 sequences are SGHRS and YFSETQ. The CDR3 contains 15 residues. The DNA for the CDR3 is TGCGCCAGCAGCTTGGGTACCGTGAGCTCCTACGAGCAGTACTTC. Translating gives CASSLGTVSSYEQYF. The full variable domain, its missing parts supplied by reference TRBV5-1 and TRBJ2-7, is KAGVTQTPRYLIKTRGQQVTLSCSPISGHRSVSWYQQTPGQGLQFLFEYFSETQRNKGNFPGRFSGRQFSNSRSEMNVSTLELGDSALYLCASSLGTVSSYEQYFGPGTRLTVT.

About this clonotype: A much larger clone lies a single base off, so this may be a read error. The V call is TRBV20-1, the J call TRBJ2-7; 9 bases line up with TRBD2. With the DNA end fitting TRBJ2-1 better, the J assignment may be wrong. The CDR3 runs 17 residues. Germline V gene sequence: CDR1 DFQATT, CDR2 SNEGSKA (reference sequence). CDR3 nucleotide sequence: TGCAGTGCTAGAGATTTAGGGAGTGCGGGAGGGCCGTACGAGCAGTTCTTC. Residues: CSARDLGSAGGPYEQFF.

The chain carries TRBV24-1 and TRBJ2-2; perhaps TRBD1 as D (6 bases). This CDR3 spans 15 amino acids. The ends were cut back, 5 bases at V and 0 bases at J, with 9 bases in the middle. CDR1 is KGHDR, CDR2 SFDVKD, per germline. CDR3 bases: TGTGCCACCAGTGGGGGGCCGCCGAACACCGGGGAGCTGTTTTTT. Its protein product is CATSGGPPNTGELFF.

This clonotype was recorded many times. The rearrangement links TRBV28 to TRBJ2-3; D is perhaps TRBD2 (5 bases). The CDR3 has 15 residues. Per the germline V gene, CDR1 is MDHEN and CDR2 is SYDVKM. V gave up 6 bases and J gave up 4 bases, with 17 bases separating them. The CDR3 spells CASSRKGSLSDTQYF. In nucleotides, the CDR3 is TGTGCCAGCAGCAGAAAAGGGAGTCTTTCAGATACGCAGTATTTT.

Only a few counts were recorded for this clonotype. V is TRBV6-1 and J is TRBJ2-3, with a tentative D call TRBD2 (5 bases). V was trimmed by 2 bases and J by 4 bases, leaving 13 bases between them. Per germline, CDR1 MNHNS and CDR2 SASEGT. This CDR3 has 15 residues. The CDR3 nucleotides are TGTGCCAGCAGTGAAAAAGCGGACGATCCAGATACGCAGTATTTT. Protein product: CASSEKADDPDTQYF.

This clonotype has only a few counts. The V call is TRBV12-3 or TRBV12-4, the J call TRBJ2-2; 9 bases line up with TRBD2. J gave up 5 bases and V 6 bases, and 4 bases lay outside the gene matches. The CDR3 has 14 residues. CDR3 residues: CASRSSGRTGELFF. CDR3 sequence (DNA): TGTGCCAGCAGAAGTAGCGGGAGAACCGGGGAGCTGTTTTTT.

This clonotype was found many times. The chain is built from TRBV5-1 and TRBJ1-6; D is perhaps TRBD1 (5 bases). V dropped 4 bases and J dropped 13 bases, with 15 bases sitting between them. The CDR3 is 13 amino acids. Per germline, CDR1 SGHRS and CDR2 YFSETQ. DNA for the CDR3: TGCGCCAGCAGCATTGAGTACAACAGGCCCCTCCACTTT. It encodes CASSIEYNRPLHF.

This rearrangement joins TRBV5-4 to TRBJ2-5, with D uncertain. The germline CDR1 and CDR2 sequences are SGHNT and YYREEE (reference sequence). V was trimmed by 1 base and J by 5 bases, leaving 9 bases between them. CDR3 length equals 13 residues. The CDR3 DNA follows: TGTGCCAGCAGCTTGTGGGTTGGGGAGACCCAGTACTTC. Its protein is CASSLWVGETQYF.

J is TRBJ1-5 and V is TRBV6-1; weak D call: TRBD1 (5 bases). This CDR3 comprises 15 residues. V was shortened by 5 bases and J by 7 bases, with 18 bases between the two germline ends. In germline, CDR1 is MNHNS, CDR2 SASEGT. CDR3: CASSPLAGGGQPQHF. The CDR3, as DNA: TGTGCCAGCAGTCCCCTGGCGGGGGGGGGGCAGCCCCAGCATTTT.

The V and J genes are TRBV6-1 and TRBJ2-1, with 8 bases matching TRBD1. The V gene end was trimmed by 6 bases and the J gene end by 4 bases; junction bases not matched to a gene: 8. Per germline, CDR1 MNHNS and CDR2 SASEGT. The CDR3 totals 15 residues. This CDR3 is CASSRDRGVYNEQFF. The CDR3 DNA reads TGTGCCAGCAGCCGCGACAGGGGAGTGTACAATGAGCAGTTCTTC.